This T cell receptor (beta chain) originates from a study of cytomegalovirus exposure and HLA in healthy donors. Whole-study results and caveats: Investigators reported 150 to 200 TCR beta chains as tied to cytomegalovirus.

The CDR3 has 18 amino acids. V lost 0 bases to trimming and J lost 1 base; unmatched junction nucleotides: 7. Germline V gene data show CDR1 as SGHRS and CDR2 as YFSETQ. Amplification used 60 Vbeta primers and 13 Jbeta primers. Here immunoSEQ multiplex PCR was the method, and the copy in TCRdb shows in-frame clones only, minus some. The sample holds under 200,000 clones; approximately 77% are singletons and the top ten take around 3.7%. Turning to this clone: What it recognizes is unknown.

This sequence was found in a middle-aged man in good health and CMV-seropositive. Sample: PBMCs. This chain connects TRBV5-1 to TRBJ1-2; TRBD1 matches at 12 bases. The CDR3 is CASSLGPGQGAFNYGYTF. DNA of the CDR3: TGCGCCAGCAGCTTGGGCCCGGGACAGGGGGCGTTTAACTATGGCTACACCTTC.